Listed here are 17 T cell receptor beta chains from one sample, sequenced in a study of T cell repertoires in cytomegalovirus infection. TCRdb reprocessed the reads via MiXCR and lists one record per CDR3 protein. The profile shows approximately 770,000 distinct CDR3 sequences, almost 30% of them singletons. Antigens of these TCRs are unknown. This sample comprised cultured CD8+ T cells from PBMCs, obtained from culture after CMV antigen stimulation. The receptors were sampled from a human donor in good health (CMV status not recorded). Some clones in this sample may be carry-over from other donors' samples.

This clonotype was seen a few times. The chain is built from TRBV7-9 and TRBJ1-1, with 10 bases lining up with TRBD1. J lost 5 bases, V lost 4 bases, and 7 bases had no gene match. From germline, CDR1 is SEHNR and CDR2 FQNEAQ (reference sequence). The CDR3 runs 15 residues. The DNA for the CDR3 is TGTGCCAGCAGCTCAAATGGGGGACAGGGGACTGAAGCTTTCTTT. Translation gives CASSSNGGQGTEAFF.

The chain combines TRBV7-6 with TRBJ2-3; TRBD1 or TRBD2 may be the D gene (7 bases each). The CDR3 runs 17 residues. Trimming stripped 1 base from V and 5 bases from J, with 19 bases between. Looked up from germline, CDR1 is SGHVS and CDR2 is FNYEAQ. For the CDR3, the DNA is TGTGCCAGCAGCTTAGGGGGCCAGGGGGGGCCGAGAGATACGCAGTATTTT. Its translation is CASSLGGQGGPRDTQYF. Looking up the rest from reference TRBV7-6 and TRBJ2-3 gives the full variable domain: GAGVSQSPRYKVTKRGQDVALRCDPISGHVSLYWYRQALGQGPEFLTYFNYEAQQDKSGLPNDRFSAERPEGSISTLTIQRTEQRDSAMYRCASSLGGQGGPRDTQYFGPGTRLTVL.

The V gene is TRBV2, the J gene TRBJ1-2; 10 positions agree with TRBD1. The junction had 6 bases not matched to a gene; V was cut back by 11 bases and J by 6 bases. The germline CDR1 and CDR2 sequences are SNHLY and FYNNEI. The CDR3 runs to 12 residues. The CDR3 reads CAAGTGADGYTF. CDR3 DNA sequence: TGTGCCGCAGGGACAGGGGCTGATGGCTACACCTTC. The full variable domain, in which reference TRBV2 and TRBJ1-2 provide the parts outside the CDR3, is EPEVTQTPSHQVTQMGQEVILRCVPISNHLYFYWYRQILGQKVEFLVSFYNNEISEKSEIFDDQFSVERPDGSNFTLKIRSTKLEDSAMYFCAAGTGADGYTFGSGTRLTVV.

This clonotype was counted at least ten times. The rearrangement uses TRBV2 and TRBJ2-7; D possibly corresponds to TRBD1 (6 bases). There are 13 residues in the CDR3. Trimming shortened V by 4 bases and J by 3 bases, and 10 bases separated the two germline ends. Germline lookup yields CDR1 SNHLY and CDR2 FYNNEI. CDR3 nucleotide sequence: TGTGCCAGCAGTGGTACAGGGCTCTACGAGCAGTACTTC. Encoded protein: CASSGTGLYEQYF.

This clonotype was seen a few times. This CDR3 reads CASSFLCSEIPLHF. For the CDR3, the DNA is TGTGCCAGCAGCTTCCTTTGTTCTGAGATACCCCTCCACTTT. J is TRBJ1-6 and V is TRBV7-4, with no clear D. From germline, CDR1 is SGHVT and CDR2 SQSDAQ. This CDR3 is 14 amino acids long. V was trimmed by 3 bases and J by 12 bases, leaving 15 bases between them.

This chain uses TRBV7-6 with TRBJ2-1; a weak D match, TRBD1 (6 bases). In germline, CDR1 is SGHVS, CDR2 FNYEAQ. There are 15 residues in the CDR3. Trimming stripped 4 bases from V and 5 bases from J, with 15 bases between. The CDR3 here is CASSSTGWGHNEQFF. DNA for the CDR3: TGTGCCAGCAGCTCTACAGGGTGGGGGCACAATGAGCAGTTCTTC. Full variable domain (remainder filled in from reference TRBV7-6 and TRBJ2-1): GAGVSQSPRYKVTKRGQDVALRCDPISGHVSLYWYRQALGQGPEFLTYFNYEAQQDKSGLPNDRFSAERPEGSISTLTIQRTEQRDSAMYRCASSSTGWGHNEQFFGPGTRLTVL.

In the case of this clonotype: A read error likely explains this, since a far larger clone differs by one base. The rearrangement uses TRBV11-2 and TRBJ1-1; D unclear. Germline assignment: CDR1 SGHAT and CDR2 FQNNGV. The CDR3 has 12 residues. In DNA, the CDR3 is TGTGCCAGCTGCTTAGGGTTCACTGAAGCTTTCTTT. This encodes CASCLGFTEAFF.

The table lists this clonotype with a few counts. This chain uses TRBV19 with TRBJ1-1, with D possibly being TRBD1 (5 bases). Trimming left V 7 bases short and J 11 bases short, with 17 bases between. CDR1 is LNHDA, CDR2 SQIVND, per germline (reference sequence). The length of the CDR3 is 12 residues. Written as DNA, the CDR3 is TGTGCCAGTACCCCCGGGGGTTGGGCGGCTTTCTTT. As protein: CASTPGGWAAFF. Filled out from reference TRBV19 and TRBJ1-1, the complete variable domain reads DGGITQSPKYLFRKEGQNVTLSCEQNLNHDAMYWYRQDPGQGLRLIYYSQIVNDFQKGDIAEGYSVSREKKESFPLTVTSAQKNPTAFYLCASTPGGWAAFFGQGTRLTVV.

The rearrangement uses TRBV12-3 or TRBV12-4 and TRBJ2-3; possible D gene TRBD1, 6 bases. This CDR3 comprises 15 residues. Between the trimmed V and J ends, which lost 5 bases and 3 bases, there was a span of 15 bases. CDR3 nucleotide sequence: TGTGCCAGCAGTCAGACCGGGACATATACAGATACGCAGTATTTT. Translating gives CASSQTGTYTDTQYF.

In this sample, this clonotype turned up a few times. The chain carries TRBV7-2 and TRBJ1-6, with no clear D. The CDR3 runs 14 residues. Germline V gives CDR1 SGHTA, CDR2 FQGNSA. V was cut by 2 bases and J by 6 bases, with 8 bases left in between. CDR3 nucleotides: TGTGCCAGCAGCTTAAGTGGGATTAATTCACCCCTCCACTTT. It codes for CASSLSGINSPLHF.

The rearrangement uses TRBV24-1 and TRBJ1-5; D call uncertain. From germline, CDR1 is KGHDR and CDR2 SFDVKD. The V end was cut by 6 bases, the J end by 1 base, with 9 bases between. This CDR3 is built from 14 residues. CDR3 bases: TGTGCCACCAGTCCAGGTGGCAGCAATCAGCCCCAGCATTTT. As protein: CATSPGGSNQPQHF.

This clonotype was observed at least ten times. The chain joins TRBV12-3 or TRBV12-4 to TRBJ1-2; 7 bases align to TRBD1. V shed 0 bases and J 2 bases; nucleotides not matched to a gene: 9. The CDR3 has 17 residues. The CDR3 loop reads CASSLATGTVRNYGYTF. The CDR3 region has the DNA TGTGCCAGCAGTTTAGCCACAGGGACAGTAAGGAACTATGGCTACACCTTC.

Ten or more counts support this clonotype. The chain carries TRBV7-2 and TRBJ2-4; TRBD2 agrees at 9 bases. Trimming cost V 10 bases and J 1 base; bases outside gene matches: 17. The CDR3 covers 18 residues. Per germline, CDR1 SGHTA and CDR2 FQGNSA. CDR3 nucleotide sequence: TGTGCCATCCTTGAGCGGGGGGCCATCGGTGCGGCCAAAAACATTCAGTACTTC. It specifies CAILERGAIGAAKNIQYF. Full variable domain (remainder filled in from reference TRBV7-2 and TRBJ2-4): GAGVSQSPSNKVTEKGKDVELRCDPISGHTALYWYRQSLGQGLEFLIYFQGNSAPDKSGLPSDRFSAERTGGSVSTLTIQRTQQEDSAVYLCAILERGAIGAAKNIQYFGAGTRLSVL.

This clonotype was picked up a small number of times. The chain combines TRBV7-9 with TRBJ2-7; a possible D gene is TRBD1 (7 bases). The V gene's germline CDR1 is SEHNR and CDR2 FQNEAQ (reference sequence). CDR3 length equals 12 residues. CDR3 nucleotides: TGTGCGGCGGGGACAGCCGCTTCCGAGCAGTACTTC. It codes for CAAGTAASEQYF.

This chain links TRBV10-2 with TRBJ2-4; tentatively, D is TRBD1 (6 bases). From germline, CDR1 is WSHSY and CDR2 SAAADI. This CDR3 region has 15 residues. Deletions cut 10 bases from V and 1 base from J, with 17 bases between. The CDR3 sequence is CATTRGRVAKNIQYF. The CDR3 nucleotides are TGCGCCACTACCAGGGGCAGGGTGGCCAAAAACATTCAGTACTTC.

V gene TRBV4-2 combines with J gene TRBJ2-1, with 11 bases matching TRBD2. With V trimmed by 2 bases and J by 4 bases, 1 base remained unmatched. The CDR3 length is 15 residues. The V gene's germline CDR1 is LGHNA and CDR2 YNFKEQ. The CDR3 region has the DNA TGTGCCAGCAGCCAAAGACTAGCGGGATACAATGAGCAGTTCTTC. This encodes CASSQRLAGYNEQFF.

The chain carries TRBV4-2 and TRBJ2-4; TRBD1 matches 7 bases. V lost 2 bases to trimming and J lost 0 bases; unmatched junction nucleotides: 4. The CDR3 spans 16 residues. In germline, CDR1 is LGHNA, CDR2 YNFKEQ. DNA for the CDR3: TGTGCCAGCAGCCAACAGGGGGAACAAGCCAAAAACATTCAGTACTTC. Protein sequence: CASSQQGEQAKNIQYF.